This T cell receptor beta chain was observed in a study of T cell responses to AZD1222 COVID-19 vaccine. Study-level background: Both about-4-week and about-12-week second-dose recipients were combined.

The repertoire was sequenced with immunoSEQ multiplex PCR; TCRdb's copy has only in-frame clones and lacks some. The sample has some 31,000 clones; 85% to 95% are singletons. Study-wide results and limits: Within unmutated variant regions lay the reported targets of nearly half of spike-specific TCRs. Donors, mostly white British, included more females; clonal diversity was possibly underestimated. Spike-specific TCR repertoires showed rising breadth and depth after two AZD1222 doses.

Comments on this clone: Its antigen is currently unknown.

This CDR3 has 18 amino acids. The sequenced sample was peripheral blood, obtained on day 0 of AZD1222 vaccination. The gene calls are TRBV7-5 and TRBJ2-7; the table's TRBD2 call for D was not verified on the DNA. TRBV7-5 is reported as a pseudogene. The sequence was collected from an adult in good health. This CDR3 reads CVRSLGGGFPPSPYEQYF. The CDR3 bases are TGTGTCAGAAGCTTAGGGGGGGGGTTTCCTCCCTCTCCCTACGAGCAGTACTTC.